The entry below gives a single T cell receptor (beta chain) sequence along with its context. Trimming cost V 7 bases and J 1 base, with 9 bases left between them. CDR3 length: 13 amino acids. Looked up from germline, CDR1 is WSHSY and CDR2 is SAAADI. The data were obtained in a study of blood T cell repertoires in COVID-19. Turning to the study itself: Donors in the United States, Italy and Spain gave samples during acute or convalescent COVID-19. T cells, B-cell-depleted T cells, or PBMCs supplied cDNA or gDNA.

The authors' processing: Quantification of nucleated cells was approximated via reference gene primer amplification. Libraries were prepared by immunoSEQ multiplex PCR; TCRdb keeps only in-frame clonotypes and omits some of them. V, J and clone size were drawn from that table, and D and trimming were deduced from the DNA. Among some 300,000 clones, 87% were seen once, and the ten largest hold roughly 2.3%. The J gene is TRBJ2-3, the V gene TRBV10-2; D is uncertain. The TCR originated in a man aged 18 to 30 with active or convalescent COVID-19. Sequences were obtained from peripheral blood. The chain's CDR3 is CASTQRGTDTQYF. CDR3 DNA sequence: TGCGCCAGCACCCAACGGGGCACAGATACGCAGTATTTT.